This T cell receptor beta chain stems from a study of blood T cells in healthy people across ages. The CDR3 extends over 15 amino acids. PCR was performed a second time for about 7 to 11 cycles using a sample-barcoded 5' primer and a J-beta primer mix. Each cDNA molecule carried a tag from a template-switch adaptor that contained 12 random nucleotides. In TCRdb, the 5' RACE reads were re-called with MiXCR into one record per CDR3 protein. The data hold 1.2 million to 1.5 million distinct CDR3 sequences, with roughly 45% observed a single time. The TCR sequence derives from a woman under 30 in good health. V usage is TRBV21-1 and J usage is TRBJ2-4; the D call of TRBD2 is as the table states it, not checked on the DNA. The closer fit of TRBJ2-7 to the DNA end suggests the J call may be wrong. TRBV21-1 is a recognized pseudogene. The sample comprised blood. The DNA for the CDR3 is TGTGCCAGCAGACGACTAGCGGGAGTCGATCACGAGCAGTACTTC. Its protein product is CASRRLAGVDHEQYF.